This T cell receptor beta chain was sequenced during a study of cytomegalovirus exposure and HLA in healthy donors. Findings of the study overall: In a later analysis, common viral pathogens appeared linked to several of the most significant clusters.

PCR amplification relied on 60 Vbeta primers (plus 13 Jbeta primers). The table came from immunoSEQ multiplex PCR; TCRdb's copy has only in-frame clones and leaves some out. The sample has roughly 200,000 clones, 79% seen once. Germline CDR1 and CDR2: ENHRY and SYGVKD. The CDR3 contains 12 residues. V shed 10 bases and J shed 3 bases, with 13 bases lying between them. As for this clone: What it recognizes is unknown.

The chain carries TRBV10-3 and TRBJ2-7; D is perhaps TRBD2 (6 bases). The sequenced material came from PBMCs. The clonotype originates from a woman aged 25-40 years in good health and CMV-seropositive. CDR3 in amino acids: CATSGVNYEQYF. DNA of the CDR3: TGTGCCACGTCGGGGGTGAACTACGAGCAGTACTTC.